The rows below give T cell receptor beta chains drawn from one sample of a study of blood T cells in healthy people across ages. TCRdb fed the 5' RACE reads into MiXCR, producing one record per CDR3 protein. Found here are around 900,000 distinct CDR3 sequences, less than 35% of them singletons; the top ten hold roughly 17%. Input material: blood. These receptors all come from an elderly woman in good health. The CDR3 runs from the conserved cysteine through the conserved F or W. A D gene is named only where the DNA matches it firmly. Size is omitted from some rows. Given values are once, few, many or a class for expanded clones.

>TRBJ2-7|TRBV30|-|many
CAWSSTSTGYEQYF
TGTGCCTGGAGTTCGACCTCTACAGGCTACGAGCAGTACTTC
>TRBJ2-3|TRBV5-1|TRBD1|many
CASSWDRIDFGTDTQYF
TGCGCCAGCAGCTGGGACAGGATAGACTTCGGCACAGATACGCAGTATTTT
>TRBJ2-3|TRBV7-2|-|many
CASTFLRASTDTQYF
TGTGCCAGCACCTTCTTAAGAGCCAGCACAGATACGCAGTATTTT
>TRBJ2-7|TRBV20-1|-|few
CSVESQGGEQYF
TGCAGTGTAGAATCGCAGGGCGGCGAGCAGTACTTC
>TRBJ2-2|TRBV7-2|-|few
CASSLGASMYTGELFF
TGTGCCAGCAGCTTAGGGGCTAGCATGTACACCGGGGAGCTGTTTTTT
>TRBJ1-5|TRBV4-1|TRBD1|-
CASSRSTGDGDQPQHF
TGCGCCAGCAGCCGATCAACAGGGGATGGCGATCAGCCCCAGCATTTT
>TRBJ1-5|TRBV30|TRBD1|-
CAWSYPSDRLNQPQHF
TGTGCCTGGAGTTACCCCTCGGACAGGCTCAATCAGCCCCAGCATTTT
>TRBJ2-7|TRBV20-1|TRBD2|-
CSAEKGLGGRNEQYF
TGCAGTGCTGAAAAGGGACTAGGGGGGCGCAATGAGCAGTACTTC
>TRBJ2-7|TRBV20-1|-|many
CSASWPGTSYEQYF
TGCAGTGCTAGTTGGCCAGGGACCTCCTACGAGCAGTACTTC
>TRBJ1-5|TRBV6-5|-|many
CASSRNRNSNQPQHF
TGTGCCAGCAGCCGAAACCGAAATAGCAATCAGCCCCAGCATTTT
>TRBJ1-3|TRBV7-2|-|-
CASSLALRGRSGNTIYF
TGTGCCAGCAGCTTAGCGTTGAGGGGAAGGTCTGGAAACACCATATATTTT
>TRBJ1-5|TRBV5-1|-|-
CASSSGEASNQPQHF
TGCGCCAGCAGCTCGGGGGAGGCGAGCAATCAGCCCCAGCATTTT
>TRBJ2-7|TRBV14|-|-
CASSPSGVLEQYF
TGTGCCAGCAGTCCCTCAGGGGTTCTCGAGCAGTACTTC
>TRBJ2-1|TRBV6-2/TRBV6-3|TRBD1|many
CASSAGTGIYNEQFF
TGTGCCAGCAGCGCCGGGACAGGGATCTACAATGAGCAGTTCTTC
>TRBJ1-6|TRBV12-3/TRBV12-4|TRBD1|few
CASSVTGLTSPLHF
TGTGCCAGCAGTGTGACAGGGTTGACTTCACCCCTCCACTTT
>TRBJ1-1|TRBV3-1|-|-
CASSQSGSNTEAFF
TGTGCCAGCAGCCAATCAGGGTCCAACACTGAAGCTTTCTTT
>TRBJ2-1|TRBV12-3/TRBV12-4|TRBD2|many
CASSSWTSGGPNNEQFF
TGTGCCAGCAGTTCATGGACTAGCGGGGGGCCGAACAATGAGCAGTTCTTC
>TRBJ2-7|TRBV30|TRBD1|-
CAWSRTGTAPEQYF
TGTGCCTGGAGTAGGACCGGGACAGCGCCCGAGCAGTACTTC
>TRBJ2-1|TRBV11-2|TRBD2|-
CASSLGIGGLAGGKAYNEQFF
TGTGCCAGCAGCTTAGGAATTGGCGGGCTAGCGGGGGGAAAGGCCTACAATGAGCAGTTCTTC
>TRBJ2-1|TRBV6-2/TRBV6-3|TRBD2|many
CASSYDPTLAGGDNEQFF
TGTGCCAGCAGTTACGACCCAACGCTAGCGGGGGGGGACAATGAGCAGTTCTTC
>TRBJ2-2|TRBV20-1|-|-
CSAQGGNTGELFF
TGCAGTGCCCAGGGGGGGAACACCGGGGAGCTGTTTTTT
>TRBJ2-5|TRBV7-2|-|many
CASSGTPKVVRQETQYF
TGTGCCAGCAGCGGAACCCCCAAAGTAGTTCGGCAAGAGACCCAGTACTTC
>TRBJ2-5|TRBV10-3|-|many
CAISGAGAAQETQYF
TGTGCCATCAGTGGCGCGGGGGCAGCACAAGAGACCCAGTACTTC
>TRBJ1-5|TRBV6-2/TRBV6-3|-|few
CASGNRRGNQPQHF
TGTGCCAGCGGAAACAGGCGGGGTAATCAGCCCCAGCATTTT
>TRBJ2-6|TRBV6-2/TRBV6-3|-|-
CASSYMTPSSGANVLTF
TGTGCCAGCAGTTATATGACTCCGAGCTCTGGGGCCAACGTCCTGACTTTT
>TRBJ2-1|TRBV4-1|-|many
CASSQLRGGGNEQFF
TGCGCCAGCAGCCAGCTCAGGGGGGGGGGCAATGAGCAGTTCTTC
>TRBJ2-5|TRBV4-2|TRBD2|-
CASSQTAGGFYNEQYF
TGTGCCAGCAGCCAGACAGCGGGGGGGTTTTACAATGAGCAGTACTTC
>TRBJ2-7|TRBV21-1|-|many
CASSRCLASYEQYF
TGTGCCAGCAGCCGCTGTCTGGCTTCCTACGAGCAGTACTTC
>TRBJ2-1|TRBV7-2|TRBD1|-
CASTRGGTGGVNEQFF
TGTGCCAGCACCCGAGGGGGGACAGGGGGCGTCAATGAGCAGTTCTTC
>TRBJ2-1|TRBV20-1|TRBD2|many
CSARDLKRGPTGEQFF
TGCAGTGCTAGAGATCTGAAGCGGGGACCGACTGGTGAGCAGTTCTTC
>TRBJ2-7|TRBV6-5|TRBD2|many
CASSTAGAGSYEQYF
TGTGCCAGCAGCACGGCGGGAGCGGGATCCTACGAGCAGTACTTC
>TRBJ2-2|TRBV4-1|-|-
CASSQGVGSVNTGELFF
TGCGCCAGCAGCCAAGGAGTTGGGTCAGTGAACACCGGGGAGCTGTTTTTT
>TRBJ2-5|TRBV6-6|TRBD2|many
CASSYSGGDETQYF
TGTGCCAGCAGTTACTCTGGGGGGGATGAGACCCAGTACTTC
>TRBJ2-7|TRBV27|-|few
CASSPTRRRAYEQYF
TGTGCCAGCAGTCCAACACGGAGAAGGGCCTACGAGCAGTACTTC
>TRBJ1-3|TRBV12-3/TRBV12-4|-|-
CASSFGSGVLGNTIYF
TGTGCCAGCAGTTTCGGTTCCGGGGTTCTTGGAAACACCATATATTTT
>TRBJ1-5|TRBV5-5|-|-
CASSLYLGERSNQPQHF
TGTGCCAGCAGCTTGTACCTTGGTGAGAGGAGCAATCAGCCCCAGCATTTT
>TRBJ2-2|TRBV27|-|-
CASSLRRSNTGELFF
TGTGCCAGCAGTTTAAGGCGATCGAACACCGGGGAGCTGTTTTTT
>TRBJ1-6|TRBV6-5|-|many
CASSYSVTGRNSPLHF
TGTGCCAGCAGTTACTCAGTAACAGGCCGGAATTCACCCCTCCACTTT
>TRBJ2-1|TRBV6-1|TRBD1|many
CASLGQSFSYNEQFF
TGTGCCAGCCTGGGACAGTCCTTCTCCTACAATGAGCAGTTCTTC
>TRBJ2-1|TRBV5-6|-|few
CASSWGDIYNEQFF
TGTGCCAGCAGCTGGGGGGACATCTACAATGAGCAGTTCTTC
>TRBJ2-7|TRBV20-1|-|many
CSAGWGLATSYEQYF
TGCAGTGCTGGCTGGGGTCTAGCGACTTCCTACGAGCAGTACTTC
>TRBJ2-5|TRBV25-1|-|-
CASSEFRGDGETQYF
TGTGCCAGCAGTGAATTTAGAGGGGACGGAGAGACCCAGTACTTC
>TRBJ1-1|TRBV9|-|-
CASSVRVENTEAFF
TGTGCCAGCAGCGTCAGGGTCGAGAACACTGAAGCTTTCTTT
>TRBJ2-7|TRBV29-1|-|many
CSVLEPGDEQYF
TGCAGCGTTCTGGAGCCGGGAGACGAGCAGTACTTC
>TRBJ2-5|TRBV21-1|-|many
CASSNRTVQETQYF
TGTGCCAGCAGCAACAGGACAGTCCAAGAGACCCAGTACTTC
>TRBJ1-2|TRBV7-9|-|-
CASSRNGRYGYTF
TGTGCCAGCAGCCGAAACGGACGCTATGGCTACACCTTC
>TRBJ2-7|TRBV5-5|-|many
CASSQGGAYEQYF
TGTGCCAGCAGCCAGGGGGGGGCCTACGAGCAGTACTTC
>TRBJ2-7|TRBV5-1|-|many
CASSLQQGGEQYF
TGCGCCAGCAGCTTGCAACAGGGCGGCGAGCAGTACTTC